Only a few counts were recorded for the clone carrying this TCR beta chain. The target antigen is unknown. This sample is drawn from a study of cytotoxic CD8 clonotypes in ibrutinib-treated CLL. Study overall: Across the patients, 10 to 11 were relapsed/refractory, more than 14 treatment-naive and approximately 18 IGHV unmutated. A median around 12 months of treatment, range 6 to 36, preceded the collection of response samples. Study results and limitations: Public clonotypes showed up rarely, and on treatment they shrank or held steady.

CDR1 and CDR2 (germline): SGHNT, YYREEE (reference sequence). V trimming: 4 bases; J trimming: 7 bases; junction bases outside the gene matches: 7. The CDR3 totals 13 residues. Data came from immunoSEQ multiplex PCR; TCRdb stores just in-frame clones and leaves some out. Here the sample spans fewer than 55,000 clones, roughly 63% being singletons. This TCR came from a human donor with chronic lymphocytic leukemia. This rearrangement joins TRBV5-4 to TRBJ1-2, with TRBD1 matching 7 bases. The sample here was PBMCs, taken after 24 months of ibrutinib treatment. CDR3 DNA: TGTGCCAGCAGCACACCCGACAGGGCTGGCTACACCTTC. Encoded protein: CASSTPDRAGYTF.